These 20 T cell receptor beta chains originate from one sample sequenced in a study of shared clonotypes between healthy human individuals. Method: immunoSEQ multiplex PCR; TCRdb's copy keeps in-frame clones and lacks some. The sample yields a few million clones, around 95% seen once. What was sequenced was naive CD4+ T cells sorted from blood. Subset here: CD45RA+ positively selected. The source of these receptors is a man between 18 and 29 years old in good health.

The chain uses TRBV28 and TRBJ2-3; either TRBD1 or TRBD2 may supply D (6 bases each). From germline, CDR1 is MDHEN and CDR2 SYDVKM. The germline V and J ends were trimmed by 2 bases and 1 base, with 13 bases remaining between them. The CDR3 is 16 residues long. The DNA for the CDR3 is TGTGCCAGCAGTTTAATGTCGGGGGCCGGCACAGATACGCAGTATTTT. Protein product: CASSLMSGAGTDTQYF.

The chain is built from TRBV6-5 and TRBJ2-7; 8 nucleotides agree with TRBD2. Losses at the gene ends were 2 bases for V and 3 bases for J; bases not matched to a gene: 3. The CDR3 consists of 14 residues. Germline CDR1 reads MNHEY; CDR2 reads SVGAGI. The chain's CDR3 is CASSYGTRDYEQYF. The CDR3 DNA reads TGTGCCAGCAGTTACGGGACTAGGGACTACGAGCAGTACTTC.

The rearrangement joins TRBV11-2 to TRBJ1-4; D is ambiguous. The CDR3 is made up of 14 amino acids. CDR1 SGHAT and CDR2 FQNNGV come from the germline V gene. V lost 4 bases and J 12 bases, leaving 18 bases between the germline ends. CDR3 sequence: CASSSRDLSVELFF. The CDR3 coding sequence is TGTGCCAGCAGCTCGAGGGATTTATCCGTTGAACTGTTTTTT.

The chain links TRBV2 to TRBJ1-2, with 8 bases lining up with TRBD1. This CDR3 is 14 amino acids long. Per germline, CDR1 SNHLY and CDR2 FYNNEI. Trimming removed 7 bases from V and 3 bases from J; junction bases left unmatched: 7. DNA of the CDR3: TGTGCCAGCATCCGACAGGGGACGGACTATGGCTACACCTTC. Translating gives CASIRQGTDYGYTF.

The chain couples TRBV5-1 to TRBJ2-5; D possibly matches TRBD1 or TRBD2 (5 bases each). The length of the CDR3 is 15 residues. Germline lookup yields CDR1 SGHRS and CDR2 YFSETQ. Trimming cost V 4 bases and J 0 bases, with 13 bases left between them. As DNA, the CDR3 is TGCGCCAGCAGCAGGGCAGGGACGGACCAAGAGACCCAGTACTTC. Its translation: CASSRAGTDQETQYF.

The chain has TRBV2 and TRBJ1-2; 8 nucleotides agree with TRBD1. Losses at the gene ends were 2 bases for V and 6 bases for J; bases not matched to a gene: 11. CDR1 is SNHLY and CDR2 is FYNNEI in the germline V gene. The CDR3 runs 16 residues. The CDR3 here is CASSERGQVFLDGYTF. The CDR3 DNA is TGTGCCAGCAGTGAAAGGGGACAGGTCTTCTTGGATGGCTACACCTTC.

Notes on this clone: This same CDR3 is encoded by further DNA sequences in the sample. CDR3 sequence: CASSYSRSSYEQYF. In nucleotides, the CDR3 is TGTGCCAGCAGTTACTCGCGGAGCTCCTACGAGCAGTACTTC. This chain joins TRBV6-6 and TRBJ2-7, with D unclear. Germline CDR1 reads MNHNY; CDR2 reads SVGAGI (reference sequence). The CDR3 runs 14 residues. Deletions cut 0 bases from V and 0 bases from J, with 6 bases between.

The rearrangement joins TRBV10-3 to TRBJ2-6, with a tentative D call TRBD2 (5 bases). Germline values: CDR1 ENHRY, CDR2 SYGVKD. V gave up 7 bases and J gave up 4 bases, with 11 bases separating them. The CDR3 runs 14 residues. The CDR3 coding sequence is TGTGCCATCAAGGAGGTGTCGGGGGCCAACGTCCTGACTTTC. Protein sequence: CAIKEVSGANVLTF.

The J gene is TRBJ2-2, the V gene TRBV2, with D hard to call. The CDR3 totals 12 residues. The V gene's germline CDR1 is SNHLY and CDR2 FYNNEI. V was trimmed by 2 bases and J by 7 bases, leaving 5 bases between them. The CDR3 nucleotides read TGTGCCAGCAGTGAAATAAACGGGGAGCTGTTTTTT. This sequence encodes CASSEINGELFF.

V and J are TRBV2 and TRBJ1-5; 7 positions agree with TRBD1. The CDR3 consists of 15 residues. After removal of 5 bases from V and 5 bases from J, the junction contained 9 bases not matched to a gene. Germline values: CDR1 SNHLY, CDR2 FYNNEI. CDR3 in DNA: TGTGCCAGCAGTCCCGGGACAGCGGAATATCAGCCCCAGCATTTT. Protein sequence: CASSPGTAEYQPQHF.

This clone was observed a few times. This sample also contains other DNA sequences that code for the same CDR3. The CDR3 region has the DNA TGTGCCAGCACCTCCGGGACAGCAAATTCACCCCTCCACTTT. Translated, it gives CASTSGTANSPLHF. The chain combines TRBV28 with TRBJ1-6, with 7 positions matching TRBD1. This CDR3 has 14 amino acids. Germline V gives CDR1 MDHEN, CDR2 SYDVKM. The trim removed 7 bases at V and 7 bases at J, leaving 7 bases unmatched.

The chain recombines TRBV28 with TRBJ2-6, with D perhaps TRBD1 or TRBD2 (5 bases each). V lost 5 bases and J 2 bases, leaving 10 bases between the germline ends. Germline values: CDR1 MDHEN, CDR2 SYDVKM. This CDR3 region has 15 residues. The CDR3 sequence: CASSPRGAGANVLTF. In DNA form, the CDR3 reads TGTGCCAGCAGTCCTCGAGGGGCTGGGGCCAACGTCCTGACTTTC.

V and J are TRBV6-5 and TRBJ1-3; D not resolved. The CDR3 is 15 residues long. The germline CDR1 and CDR2 sequences are MNHEY and SVGAGI. V shed 2 bases and J shed 4 bases, with 12 bases lying between them. The CDR3: CASSYGTAVGNTIYF. CDR3 DNA: TGTGCCAGCAGTTACGGTACGGCAGTCGGAAACACCATATATTTT.

The CDR3 reads CASSFLGEGNYEQYF. In nucleotides, the CDR3 is TGTGCCAGCAGCTTCCTGGGGGAAGGAAACTACGAGCAGTACTTC. This rearrangement joins TRBV7-2 to TRBJ2-7; D is perhaps TRBD1 or TRBD2 (5 bases each). The CDR3 runs to 15 residues. The germline V gene has CDR1 SGHTA and CDR2 FQGNSA. Trimming removed 3 bases at V and 3 bases at J, with 15 bases between.

In DNA form, the CDR3 reads TGCAGTGTGGGGGAGCAGTACTTC. Amino acids: CSVGEQYF. The V gene is TRBV20-1, the J gene TRBJ2-7; D gene uncertain. V was trimmed by 7 bases and J by 7 bases, leaving 5 bases between them. The CDR3 sequence is 8 residues long. Germline loops: CDR1 DFQATT, CDR2 SNEGSKA (reference sequence).

Worth noting for this clone: A junction end diverges from the germline sequence, so it may reflect a read error. The chain employs TRBV5-1 and TRBJ2-7; possibly TRBD1 or TRBD2 for D (5 bases each). This CDR3 comprises 12 residues. Per the germline V gene, CDR1 is SGHRS and CDR2 is YFSETQ. This chain's CDR3 is CASRLGDREQYF. The DNA of the CDR3 is TGCGCCAGCAGGTTGGGGGACCGCGAGCAGTACTTC.

CDR3 amino acids: CASTFNRGLTEAFF. The CDR3 nucleotides read TGTGCCAGCACCTTTAACAGGGGGCTCACTGAAGCTTTCTTT. The V gene is TRBV6-6, the J gene TRBJ1-1; 9 bases are a match to TRBD1. V lost 7 bases, J lost 4 bases, and 7 bases stayed unmatched. Germline-derived CDR1 and CDR2 are MNHNY and SVGAGI (reference sequence). CDR3 length: 14 amino acids.

J is TRBJ1-1 and V is TRBV30; D is unclear. The V end was cut by 2 bases, the J end by 6 bases, with 13 bases between. Germline V gene lookup returns CDR1 GTSNPN and CDR2 SVGIG (reference sequence). The CDR3 extends over 13 amino acids. As DNA, the CDR3 is TGTGCCTGGAGTAGAGGCTTCGACGCTGAAGCTTTCTTT. The encoded protein is CAWSRGFDAEAFF.

The rearrangement links TRBV6-6 to TRBJ2-7, with D possibly called TRBD1 or TRBD2 (5 bases each). CDR1 and CDR2 (germline): MNHNY, SVGAGI (reference sequence). The V and J ends lost 5 bases and 3 bases respectively, with 20 bases between them. This CDR3 has 16 amino acids. CDR3 bases: TGTGCCAGCAGTCCCGGCCAGGGCAAACGGGACTACGAGCAGTACTTC. This codes for CASSPGQGKRDYEQYF.

The chain employs TRBV30 and TRBJ2-3, with 7 bases identical to TRBD1. Germline CDR1 GTSNPN, CDR2 SVGIG (reference sequence). Trimming at V came to 3 bases and at J to 7 bases, leaving 16 bases not matched to a gene. This CDR3 spans 16 amino acids. In nucleotides, the CDR3 is TGTGCCTGGAGCCCCGAGGGGGCCAGGATTACTAATACGCAGTATTTT. This encodes CAWSPEGARITNTQYF.